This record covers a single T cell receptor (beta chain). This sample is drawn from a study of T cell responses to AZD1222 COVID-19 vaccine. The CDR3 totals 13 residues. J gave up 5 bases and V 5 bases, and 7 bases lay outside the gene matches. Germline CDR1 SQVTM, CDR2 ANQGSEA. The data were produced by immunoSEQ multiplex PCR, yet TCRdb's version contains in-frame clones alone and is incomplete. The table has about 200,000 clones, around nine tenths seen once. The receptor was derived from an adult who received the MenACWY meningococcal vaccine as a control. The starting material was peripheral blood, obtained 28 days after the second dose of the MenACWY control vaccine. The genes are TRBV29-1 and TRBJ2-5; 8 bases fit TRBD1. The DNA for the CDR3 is TGCAGCGTTCGGACAGGGCTGAGCGAGACCCAGTACTTC. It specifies CSVRTGLSETQYF.